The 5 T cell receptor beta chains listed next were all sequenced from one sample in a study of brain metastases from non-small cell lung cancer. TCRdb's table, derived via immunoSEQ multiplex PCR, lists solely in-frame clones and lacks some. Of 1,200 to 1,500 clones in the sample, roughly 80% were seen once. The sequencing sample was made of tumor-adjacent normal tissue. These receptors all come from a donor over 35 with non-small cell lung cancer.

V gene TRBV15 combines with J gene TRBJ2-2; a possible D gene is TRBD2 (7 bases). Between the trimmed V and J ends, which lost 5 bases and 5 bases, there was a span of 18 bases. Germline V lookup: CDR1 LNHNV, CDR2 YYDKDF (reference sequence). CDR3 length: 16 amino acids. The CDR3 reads CATSEPWGGQTGELFF. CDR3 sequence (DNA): TGTGCCACCAGCGAGCCCTGGGGGGGCCAAACCGGGGAGCTGTTTTTT.

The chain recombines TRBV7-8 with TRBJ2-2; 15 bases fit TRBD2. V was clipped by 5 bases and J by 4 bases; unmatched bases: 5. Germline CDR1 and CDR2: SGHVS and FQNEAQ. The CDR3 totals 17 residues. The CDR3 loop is CASSPRTSGGGTGELFF. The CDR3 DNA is TGTGCCAGCAGCCCCAGGACTAGCGGGGGGGGCACCGGGGAGCTGTTTTTT.

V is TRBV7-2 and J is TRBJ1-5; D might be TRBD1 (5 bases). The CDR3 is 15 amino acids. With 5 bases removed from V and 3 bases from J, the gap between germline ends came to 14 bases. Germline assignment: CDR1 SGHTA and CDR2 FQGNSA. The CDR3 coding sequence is TGTGCCAGCAGCGTTACCGGGACCAACAATCAGCCCCAGCATTTT. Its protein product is CASSVTGTNNQPQHF. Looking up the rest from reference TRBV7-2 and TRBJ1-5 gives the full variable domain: GAGVSQSPSNKVTEKGKDVELRCDPISGHTALYWYRQSLGQGLEFLIYFQGNSAPDKSGLPSDRFSAERTGGSVSTLTIQRTQQEDSAVYLCASSVTGTNNQPQHFGDGTRLSIL.

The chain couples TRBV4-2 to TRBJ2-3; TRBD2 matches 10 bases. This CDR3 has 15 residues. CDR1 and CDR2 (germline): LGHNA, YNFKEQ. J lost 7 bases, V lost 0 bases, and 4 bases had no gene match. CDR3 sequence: CASSQDQLAGNTQYF. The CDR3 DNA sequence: TGTGCCAGCAGCCAAGATCAACTAGCGGGGAATACGCAGTATTTT.

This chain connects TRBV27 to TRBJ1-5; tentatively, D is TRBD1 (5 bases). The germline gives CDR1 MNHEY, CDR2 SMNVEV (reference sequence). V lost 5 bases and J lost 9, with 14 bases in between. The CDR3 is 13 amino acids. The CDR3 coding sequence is TGTGCCAGCAGTCCAAAGGCCGGGGGGCCCCAGCATTTT. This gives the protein CASSPKAGGPQHF.